This T cell receptor beta chain was recorded in a study of blood T cell repertoires in COVID-19. Only in-frame clones appear in the TCRdb table, and some are missing; sequencing was by immunoSEQ multiplex PCR. The table has around 400,000 clones, roughly 86% seen once. In germline, CDR1 is SGHRS, CDR2 YFSETQ. The V gene end was trimmed by 1 base and the J gene end by 0 bases; junction bases not matched to a gene: 8. This CDR3 comprises 19 residues. Sequenced material: peripheral blood. The rearrangement joins TRBV5-1 to TRBJ2-1, with 12 bases identical to TRBD2. This sequence was found in a woman aged 55-69 years with COVID-19, enrolled during active disease. The chain's CDR3 is CASSLKTSGGQGSYNEQFF. In nucleotides, the CDR3 is TGCGCCAGCAGCTTGAAGACTAGCGGGGGACAAGGCTCCTACAATGAGCAGTTCTTC.